The clone carrying this TCR beta chain appeared once. The method was immunoSEQ multiplex PCR; TCRdb's version includes in-frame clones alone and lacks a portion of them. The sample yields 75,000 to 95,000 clones, approximately 81% seen once. V was trimmed by 0 bases and J by 3 bases, leaving 10 bases between them. The CDR3 totals 15 residues. Germline loops: CDR1 SGDLS, CDR2 YYNGEE. The sample belongs to a study of T cell responses to AZD1222 COVID-19 vaccine. This rearrangement joins TRBV9 to TRBJ2-1; TRBD1 might be the D (6 bases). This TCR was sampled from an adult in good health. Material: peripheral blood, obtained on day 0 of AZD1222 vaccination. The CDR3 region has the DNA TGTGCCAGCAGCGTAGAAGGGGGTGGCTACAATGAGCAGTTCTTC. Residues: CASSVEGGGYNEQFF.